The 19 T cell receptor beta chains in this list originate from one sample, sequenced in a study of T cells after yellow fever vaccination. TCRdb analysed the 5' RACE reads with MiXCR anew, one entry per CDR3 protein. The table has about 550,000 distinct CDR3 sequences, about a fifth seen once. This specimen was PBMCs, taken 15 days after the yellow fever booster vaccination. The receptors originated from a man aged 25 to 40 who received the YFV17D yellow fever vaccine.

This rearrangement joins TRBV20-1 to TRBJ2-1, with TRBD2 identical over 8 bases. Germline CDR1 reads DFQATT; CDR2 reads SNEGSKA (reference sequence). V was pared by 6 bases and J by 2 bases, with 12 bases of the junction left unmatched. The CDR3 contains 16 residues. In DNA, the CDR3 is TGCAGTGCCCTACTAATAGCGGGGAGAGCCTACAATGAGCAGTTCTTC. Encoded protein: CSALLIAGRAYNEQFF.

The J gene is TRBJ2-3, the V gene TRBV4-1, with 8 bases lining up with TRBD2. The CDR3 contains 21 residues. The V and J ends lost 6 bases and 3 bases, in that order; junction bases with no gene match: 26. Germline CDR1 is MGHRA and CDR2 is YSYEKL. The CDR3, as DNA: TGCGCCAGCAGTGTAGGGCGTCGGTCGGGAGGGCCGGGATCGGCAACAGATACGCAGTATTTT. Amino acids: CASSVGRRSGGPGSATDTQYF.

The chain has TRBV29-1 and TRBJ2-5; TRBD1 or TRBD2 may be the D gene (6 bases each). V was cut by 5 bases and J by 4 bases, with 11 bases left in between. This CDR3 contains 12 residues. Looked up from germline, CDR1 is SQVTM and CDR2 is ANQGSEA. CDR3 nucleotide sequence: TGCAGCGTTACGGAGGGGGGAGAGACCCAGTACTTC. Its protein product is CSVTEGGETQYF.

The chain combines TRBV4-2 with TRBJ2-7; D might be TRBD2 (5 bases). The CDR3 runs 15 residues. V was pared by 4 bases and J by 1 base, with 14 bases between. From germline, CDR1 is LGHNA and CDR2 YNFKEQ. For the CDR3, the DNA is TGTGCCAGCAGCCCTTCACCGGGAACTTCCTACGAGCAGTACTTC. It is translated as CASSPSPGTSYEQYF.

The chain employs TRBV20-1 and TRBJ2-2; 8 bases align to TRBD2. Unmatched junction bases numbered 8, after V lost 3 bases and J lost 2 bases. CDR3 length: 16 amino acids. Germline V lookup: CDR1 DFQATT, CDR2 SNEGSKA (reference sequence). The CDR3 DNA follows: TGCAGTGCTAGTGGGGCGGGAGGCCTAAACACCGGGGAGCTGTTTTTT. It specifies CSASGAGGLNTGELFF.

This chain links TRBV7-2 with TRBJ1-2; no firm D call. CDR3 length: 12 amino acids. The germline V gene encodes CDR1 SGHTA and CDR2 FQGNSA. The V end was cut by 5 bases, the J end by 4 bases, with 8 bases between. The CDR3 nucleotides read TGTGCCAGCAGCAACGTCCCCTATGGCTACACCTTC. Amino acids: CASSNVPYGYTF.

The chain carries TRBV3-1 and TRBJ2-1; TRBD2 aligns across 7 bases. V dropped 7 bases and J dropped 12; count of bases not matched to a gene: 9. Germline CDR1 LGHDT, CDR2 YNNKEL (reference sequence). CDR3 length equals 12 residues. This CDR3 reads CASTSSGRRQFF. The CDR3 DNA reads TGTGCCAGCACCTCGTCCGGGAGGCGGCAGTTCTTC.

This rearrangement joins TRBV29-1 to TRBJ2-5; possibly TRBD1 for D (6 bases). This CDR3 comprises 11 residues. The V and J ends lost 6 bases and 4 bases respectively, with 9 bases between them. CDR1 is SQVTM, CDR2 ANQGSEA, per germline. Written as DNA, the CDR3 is TGCAGCGTCCAACAGGGAGAGACCCAGTACTTC. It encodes CSVQQGETQYF.

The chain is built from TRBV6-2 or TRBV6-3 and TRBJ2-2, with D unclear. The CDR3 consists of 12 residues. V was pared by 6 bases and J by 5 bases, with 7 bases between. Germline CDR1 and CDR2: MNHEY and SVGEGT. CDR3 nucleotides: TGTGCCAGCAGATCCTCAACCGGGGAGCTGTTTTTT. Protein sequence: CASRSSTGELFF.

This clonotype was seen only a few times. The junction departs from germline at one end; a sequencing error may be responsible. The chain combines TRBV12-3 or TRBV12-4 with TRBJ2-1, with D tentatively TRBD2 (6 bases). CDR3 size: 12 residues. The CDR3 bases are TGTGCCAGCAGTTTAGTTTCTGCGGGGAGGAGGTTC. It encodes CASSLVSAGRRF.

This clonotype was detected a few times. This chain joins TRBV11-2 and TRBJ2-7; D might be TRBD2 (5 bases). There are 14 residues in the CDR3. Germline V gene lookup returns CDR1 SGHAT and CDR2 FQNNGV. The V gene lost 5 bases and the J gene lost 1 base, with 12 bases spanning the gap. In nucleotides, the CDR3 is TGTGCCAGCAGCCCTAGCAAGGGTTCCTACGAGCAGTACTTC. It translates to CASSPSKGSYEQYF.

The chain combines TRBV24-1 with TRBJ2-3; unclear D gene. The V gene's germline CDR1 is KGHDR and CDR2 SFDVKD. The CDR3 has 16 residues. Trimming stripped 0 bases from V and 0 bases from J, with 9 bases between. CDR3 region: CATSDLGQPSTDTQYF. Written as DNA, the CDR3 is TGTGCCACCAGTGATTTGGGGCAGCCTAGCACAGATACGCAGTATTTT.

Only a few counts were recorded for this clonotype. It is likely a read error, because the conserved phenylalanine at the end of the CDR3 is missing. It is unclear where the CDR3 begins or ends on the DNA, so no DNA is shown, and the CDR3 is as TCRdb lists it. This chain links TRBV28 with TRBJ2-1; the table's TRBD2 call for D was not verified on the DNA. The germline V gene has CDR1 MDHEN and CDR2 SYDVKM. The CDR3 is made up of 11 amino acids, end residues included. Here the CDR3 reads CASSSFREGHI.

In DNA form, the CDR3 reads TGTGCCAGCAGCCTGGCGTCACGCTCCTACAATGAGCAGTTCTTC. It yields the protein CASSLASRSYNEQFF. The chain is built from TRBV3-1 and TRBJ2-1; D gene ambiguous. The V gene lost 4 bases and the J gene lost 0 bases, with 10 bases spanning the gap. This CDR3 has 15 amino acids. The germline V gene has CDR1 LGHDT and CDR2 YNNKEL (reference sequence).

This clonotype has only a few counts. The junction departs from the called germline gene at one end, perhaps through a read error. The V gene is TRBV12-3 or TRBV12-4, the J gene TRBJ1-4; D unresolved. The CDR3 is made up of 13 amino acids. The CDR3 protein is CASSYGANEKLFF. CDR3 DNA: TGTGCCAGCAGCTACGGTGCCAATGAGAAACTGTTTTTT.

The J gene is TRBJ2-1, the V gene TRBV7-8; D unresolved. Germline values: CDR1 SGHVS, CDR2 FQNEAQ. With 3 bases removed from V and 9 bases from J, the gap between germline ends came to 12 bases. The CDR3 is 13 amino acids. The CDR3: CASSLQELSEQFF. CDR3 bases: TGTGCCAGCAGCTTGCAGGAGTTGAGTGAGCAGTTCTTC. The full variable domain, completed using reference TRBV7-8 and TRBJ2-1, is GAGVSQSPRYKVAKRGQDVALRCDPISGHVSLFWYQQALGQGPEFLTYFQNEAQLDKSGLPSDRFFAERPEGSVSTLKIQRTQQEDSAVYLCASSLQELSEQFFGPGTRLTVL.

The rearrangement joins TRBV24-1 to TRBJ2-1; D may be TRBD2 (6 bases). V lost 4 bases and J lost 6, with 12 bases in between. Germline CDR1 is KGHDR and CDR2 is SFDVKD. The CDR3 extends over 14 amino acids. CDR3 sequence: CATSEFGGINEQFF. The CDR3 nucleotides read TGTGCCACCAGTGAATTTGGAGGGATCAATGAGCAGTTCTTC.

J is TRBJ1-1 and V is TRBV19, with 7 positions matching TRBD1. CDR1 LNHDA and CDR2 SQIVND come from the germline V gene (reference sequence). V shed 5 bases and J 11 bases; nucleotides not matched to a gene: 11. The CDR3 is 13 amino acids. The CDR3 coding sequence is TGTGCCAGTAGTGAACAGGGGTTAGGGGCTGCTTTCTTT. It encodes CASSEQGLGAAFF.

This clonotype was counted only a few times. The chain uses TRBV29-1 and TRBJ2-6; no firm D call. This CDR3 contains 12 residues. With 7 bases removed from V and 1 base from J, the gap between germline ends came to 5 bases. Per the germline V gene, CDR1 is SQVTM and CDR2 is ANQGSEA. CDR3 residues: CSGKSGANVLTF. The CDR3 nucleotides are TGCAGCGGGAAATCTGGGGCCAACGTCCTGACTTTC.